This T cell receptor (beta chain) was identified in a study of blood T cell repertoires in COVID-19. Study-level information: The samples span acute and convalescent COVID-19 from the United States, Italy and Spain. From T cells, B-cell-depleted T cells, or PBMCs came the material, which was cDNA or gDNA.

Under the authors' procedure: Amplified reference gene primers provided the basis for estimating nucleated cell counts. Here immunoSEQ multiplex PCR was the method, and the copy in TCRdb shows in-frame clones only, minus some. D and trimming come from the DNA, and the V and J calls and clone size come from that table. The table has roughly 120,000 clones, 80% to 90% seen once; the top ten hold about 1%. This clone has only a few counts. The CDR3 totals 15 residues. Trimming pared 3 bases from V and 7 bases from J, leaving 16 bases between. Per the germline V gene, CDR1 is KGHSH and CDR2 is LQKENI. Sample: peripheral blood. The chain employs TRBV18 and TRBJ1-5; possible D gene TRBD1, 5 bases. This sequence originates from a human donor in a cohort sampled during active COVID-19. The CDR3 nucleotides are TGTGCCAGCTCACCGACGCAGGGTTCCATACAGCCCCAGCATTTT. Its translation: CASSPTQGSIQPQHF.